The present T cell receptor beta chain was sequenced within a study of T cells after yellow fever vaccination (dated by TCRdb to about 2019). About the full investigation: Libraries from fractions with low cell numbers were prepared with the SMART-Seq v4 Ultra Low Input RNA kit. Two healthy male donors, one aged 18 to 30 and one aged 30 to 40 years, made up the cohort. To follow T-cell clones before and after primary and booster YFV17D yellow fever vaccination, bulk TCR alpha and beta repertoires were sequenced over time. Blood was drawn at multiple timepoints before and after primary and secondary immunization, with bulk PBMC replicates and cell subsets isolated.

Overall study outcomes, separate from this receptor: Computational filtering was required because FACS-sorted repertoires could contain abundant contaminating clonotypes from the bulk population. Compared with the primary T-cell response, the secondary T-cell response was weaker but faster, peaking on day 5 rather than day 15. A small fraction of clonotypes appeared in both the CD4 and CD8 compartments, likely as a result of convergent recombination. Because the study included only a couple of donors, the extent to which the findings can be generalized is limited. Most clones expanded after primary vaccination (approximately 96% of CD4 and roughly 88% of CD8) were re-detected after the booster, suggesting that broad memory maintenance occurred.

V is clipped by 3 bases and J by 2 bases, and the sequence between their germline boundaries is 12 bases long. The CDR3 starts with the cysteine, ends with the phenylalanine, and has 15 residues. Solely the CDR3 DNA is kept, with 45 bases framed from the first base. TCR cDNA was made using 5'RACE template switching, a step that added a universal primer site and unique molecular identifiers. Priming for cDNA synthesis came from both the TCR alpha and TCR beta constant segments. Library amplification involved two PCR steps, and the second step added sample barcodes and sequencing adapters. Sequencing of the libraries was done on either Illumina HiSeq 2500 (2x100 bp) or NovaSeq (2x150 bp). Per the original workflow: MIGEC was used to demultiplex reads and collapse the reads into UMI consensus sequences, and MiXCR was used for V(D)J alignment. Vaccine-responding clonotypes were defined with edgeR using replicate PBMC samples, requiring FDR below 0.01 and a log2 fold change above 5 up to day 15. Each bulk clonotype received a CD4 or CD8 identity based on whether the sequenced CD4 or CD8 repertoire contained that clonotype at higher abundance. The public sequencing data were trimmed at Q25 with fastp and processed into clonotypes with MiXCR by TCRdb, which kept only in-frame beta chains. Entries are consolidated by CDR3 protein sequence, retaining the most common genes and DNA. The V and J calls and clone size come from TCRdb's table, not from the authors' own analysis. This sample holds about 500,000 distinct CDR3 sequences; about 17% were observed only once. Roughly 17% of the sample is taken by the ten largest.

This clonotype was observed a few times. The specificity of this receptor is unknown. No much larger clone is present one base from it, and per-base qualities are unavailable. This specimen's treatment or condition label, interpreted: live attenuated yellow fever vaccine strain. Two biological replicates of bulk PBMCs were collected at each blood-draw timepoint. A standard Ficoll-Paque protocol was used to isolate PBMCs from peripheral blood. TriZol was used to extract RNA from bulk PBMCs, from CD4 and CD8 fractions, and from dextramer-positive and dextramer-negative fractions. The rearrangement joined TRBV12-3 or TRBV12-4 to TRBJ2-3; TRBD1 is possibly the D segment (6 matching bases). Material: PBMCs, obtained more than 4 days after the first yellow fever vaccination. The sequence was obtained from a man aged 18 to 29 who received the YFV17D yellow fever vaccine. CDR3 loop: CASSFVGAHTDTQYF. In nucleotides, the sequence is TGTGCCAGCAGTTTTGTGGGGGCCCACACAGATACGCAGTATTTT.